Described below is a single TCR beta chain sequence and its context. Original processing notes: Estimation of nucleated cell counts was performed using reference gene primer amplification. The protocol was immunoSEQ multiplex PCR, while the TCRdb copy is restricted to in-frame clones and leaves out a portion. D and trimming come from the DNA, and the V and J calls and clone size come from that table. This sample has 88,000 or so clones, with 86% found just once. CDR1 is SGHRS, CDR2 YFSETQ, per germline. The CDR3 extends over 15 amino acids. V trimming: 0 bases; J trimming: 3 bases; junction bases outside the gene matches: 6. The data originate from a study of blood T cell repertoires in COVID-19. In the study overall: Acute and convalescent COVID-19 samples came from the United States, Italy and Spain. PBMCs, B-cell-depleted T cells, or T cells provided the cDNA or gDNA that made up the material.

The rearrangement links TRBV5-1 to TRBJ2-7, with 7 nucleotides matching TRBD2. The sequence was collected from a man in his sixties with acute or convalescent COVID-19. The sequenced sample was peripheral blood. CDR3 amino acids: CASSLEASGNYEQYF. DNA for the CDR3: TGCGCCAGCAGCTTGGAGGCTAGCGGAAACTACGAGCAGTACTTC.